The 15 T cell receptor beta chains reported below all come from one sample, sequenced in a study of T-cell memory formation after mild COVID-19. MiXCR was run by TCRdb on the 5' RACE reads, yielding one entry per CDR3 protein. Of around 300,000 distinct CDR3 sequences listed, 8% to 10% are singletons. The sequenced sample was PBMCs or a T cell subset sorted from them (not recorded which). The receptors stem from a man younger than 35 who had mild COVID-19 (a few samples of this study predate the infection). Cell type and time point are not known.

This clonotype was counted between two and nine times. As DNA, the CDR3 is TGCAGTGCTCGAACCCCCCTGGCCCACGAGCAGTACGTC. Residues: CSARTPLAHEQYV. This chain links TRBV20-1 with TRBJ2-7; D remains unclear. CDR1 and CDR2 (germline): DFQATT, SNEGSKA (reference sequence). The CDR3 consists of 13 residues. Between the trimmed V and J ends, which lost 5 bases and 5 bases, there was a span of 16 bases.

V and J are TRBV12-3 or TRBV12-4 and TRBJ2-2, with 10 positions matching TRBD2. CDR3 length: 16 amino acids. Trimming at V came to 0 bases and at J to 7 bases, leaving 5 bases not matched to a gene. The chain's CDR3 is CASSLAAGGRNGELFF. The CDR3 DNA sequence: TGTGCCAGCAGTTTAGCAGCGGGGGGGCGGAACGGGGAGCTGTTTTTT.

A note on this clonotype: Germline and junction disagree at one end, which may indicate a read error. The chain employs TRBV5-4 and TRBJ2-7; TRBD1 matches at 8 bases. Germline V lookup: CDR1 SGHNT, CDR2 YYREEE (reference sequence). The CDR3 covers 16 residues. This chain's CDR3 is CASSLYLTGETPPQWF. CDR3 DNA: TGTGCCAGCAGCCTGTACTTGACAGGGGAAACCCCCCCCCAGTGGTTC.

This clonotype was detected many times. The V call is TRBV5-1, the J call TRBJ1-2, with 9 bases lining up with TRBD1. Germline assignment: CDR1 SGHRS and CDR2 YFSETQ. The V and J ends lost 1 base and 8 bases, in that order; junction bases with no gene match: 0. This CDR3 contains 12 residues. The CDR3 DNA reads as TGCGCCAGCAGCTTGACAGGGGGCGGCTACACCTTC. The encoded protein is CASSLTGGGYTF.

CDR3 nucleotide sequence: TGTGCCACCAGCAGAGACAACTATGGCTACACCTTC. Amino acid sequence: CATSRDNYGYTF. The chain carries TRBV15 and TRBJ1-2, with no clear D. This CDR3 has 12 residues. The germline gives CDR1 LNHNV, CDR2 YYDKDF (reference sequence). V lost 0 bases, J lost 2 bases, and 1 base lay in between.

The chain couples TRBV6-2 or TRBV6-3 to TRBJ2-7; perhaps TRBD1 as D (6 bases). The V end lost 7 bases, the J end lost 2 bases, and 9 bases lay between the germline ends. Looked up from germline, CDR1 is MNHEY and CDR2 is SVGEGT. This CDR3 comprises 12 residues. The CDR3 DNA sequence: TGTGCCAGCACGGACAGCCCCTACGAGCAGTACTTC. This gives the protein CASTDSPYEQYF.

This clonotype was detected many times. This chain joins TRBV7-3 and TRBJ2-1; possible D gene TRBD1, 7 bases. From germline, CDR1 is SGHTA and CDR2 FQGTGA. This CDR3 is built from 15 residues. Trimming stripped 3 bases from V and 7 bases from J, with 16 bases between. The DNA for the CDR3 is TGTGCCAGCAGCTTGGGCCAGGGGGGACTTAATGAGCAGTTCTTC. It is translated as CASSLGQGGLNEQFF.

The chain is built from TRBV3-1 and TRBJ2-3; D perhaps matches TRBD2 (6 bases). This CDR3 is built from 13 residues. V lost 11 bases and J lost 9, with 21 bases in between. Germline CDR1 LGHDT, CDR2 YNNKEL (reference sequence). Here the CDR3 reads CASRRRATETQYF. CDR3 DNA sequence: TGTGCCTCCCGCCGGAGGGCCACTGAGACGCAGTATTTT.

This clonotype was seen only a few times. The chain recombines TRBV5-1 with TRBJ2-5, with no clear D. CDR3 length equals 14 residues. Germline V gene sequence: CDR1 SGHRS, CDR2 YFSETQ. Trimming took 4 bases from V and 4 from J, leaving 14 bases between them. CDR3 sequence: CASSPTPVRETQYF. DNA for the CDR3: TGCGCCAGCAGCCCGACGCCCGTCAGAGAGACCCAGTACTTC.

This clonotype was observed at least ten times. The chain combines TRBV12-3 or TRBV12-4 with TRBJ1-2; D not resolved. This CDR3 is 13 amino acids long. V dropped 1 base and J dropped 8 bases, with 11 bases sitting between them. CDR3 amino acids: CASSLVPGRGYTF. CDR3 coding DNA: TGTGCCAGCAGTTTAGTCCCCGGACGCGGCTACACCTTC.

This clonotype was picked up a small number of times. The chain links TRBV9 to TRBJ2-3; 8 positions match TRBD2. J gave up 4 bases and V 2 bases, and 12 bases lay outside the gene matches. Germline-derived CDR1 and CDR2 are SGDLS and YYNGEE. The CDR3 contains 17 residues. The CDR3 DNA follows: TGTGCCAGCAGCGTCCCATTTAGCGGGGTGAAGGCAGATACGCAGTATTTT. Translated: CASSVPFSGVKADTQYF.

This clonotype occurred a few times. The chain carries TRBV25-1 and TRBJ1-1; 12 positions agree with TRBD1. V was pared by 1 base and J by 1 base, with 7 bases of the junction left unmatched. Germline V lookup: CDR1 MGHDK, CDR2 SYGVNS. The CDR3 sequence is 18 residues long. The DNA of the CDR3 is TGTGCCAGCAGTGAATTTGGGGGGACAGGGGGCTGGAACACTGAAGCTTTCTTT. It codes for CASSEFGGTGGWNTEAFF.

The table lists this clonotype with a few counts. This rearrangement joins TRBV4-2 to TRBJ1-5; TRBD1 is a possible D gene (6 bases). The CDR3 length is 15 residues. V lost 5 bases, J lost 1 base, and 12 bases lay in between. Per the germline V gene, CDR1 is LGHNA and CDR2 is YNFKEQ. In DNA form, the CDR3 reads TGTGCCAGCAGCTGGAGGGGGTCAAGCAATCAGCCCCAGCATTTT. Translation gives CASSWRGSSNQPQHF.

The genes are TRBV7-6 and TRBJ2-3; the match to TRBD1 covers 7 bases. This CDR3 is 16 amino acids long. Trimming removed 1 base from V and 5 bases from J; junction bases left unmatched: 9. CDR1 SGHVS and CDR2 FNYEAQ come from the germline V gene. This chain's CDR3 is CASSLGDREIVDTQYF. In DNA, the CDR3 is TGTGCCAGCAGCTTAGGTGACAGGGAAATTGTAGATACGCAGTATTTT.

As concerns this clonotype: Being one base from a much bigger clone, this may be a read error. This chain links TRBV5-1 with TRBJ2-4, with 12 bases that match TRBD1. Trimming at V came to 4 bases and at J to 6 bases, leaving 8 bases not matched to a gene. The CDR3 covers 16 residues. The germline V gene has CDR1 SGHRS and CDR2 YFSETQ. In nucleotides, the CDR3 is TGCGCCAGCAGCGATGGGACAGGGGGCATGGGAAACATTCAGTACTTC. Translating gives CASSDGTGGMGNIQYF. The full variable domain, with the rest looked up from reference TRBV5-1 and TRBJ2-4, is KAGVTQTPRYLIKTRGQQVTLSCSPISGHRSVSWYQQTPGQGLQFLFEYFSETQRNKGNFPGRFSGRQFSNSRSEMNVSTLELGDSALYLCASSDGTGGMGNIQYFGAGTRLSVL.